The 2 T cell receptor beta chains presented below share a single source sample, sequenced in a study of cytomegalovirus exposure and HLA in healthy donors. Primers for the PCR totalled 60 Vbeta and 13 Jbeta. Only in-frame clones appear in the TCRdb table, and some are missing; sequencing was by immunoSEQ multiplex PCR. The sample yields about 98,000 clones, more than 60% seen once. Sequencing was carried out using PBMCs. Receptor source: a man aged 18 to 30 in good health and CMV-seropositive.

The gene calls are TRBV6-1 and TRBJ2-7; D ambiguous. Per germline, CDR1 MNHNS and CDR2 SASEGT. V lost 7 bases and J lost 2, with 15 bases in between. The CDR3 length is 14 residues. The CDR3 loop is CASKRSLVPYEQYF. The CDR3 DNA sequence: TGTGCCAGCAAGCGTTCGCTCGTACCCTACGAGCAGTACTTC.

The genes are TRBV18 and TRBJ2-7; 11 nucleotides agree with TRBD1. V shed 6 bases, J shed 5 bases, and the junction held 6 bases outside the gene matches. Germline CDR1 KGHSH, CDR2 LQKENI. The length of the CDR3 is 14 residues. In nucleotides, the CDR3 is TGTGCCAGCTCGCCGGACAGGGGGCTCGACGAGCAGTACTTC. This sequence encodes CASSPDRGLDEQYF.